This TCR beta chain appears in the sequencing data of a study of blood T cell repertoires in COVID-19 (TCRdb year 2020). Turning to the overall study: The collaborator samples originated in the United States, Italy and Spain and spanned the acute and convalescent phases of COVID-19. The material from the prospective study consisted of cDNA or gDNA derived from T cells, B-cell-depleted T cells, or PBMCs. The dataset comprised deeply sampled blood TCRbeta repertoires from subjects exposed to, actively infected with, or recovered from COVID-19. The repertoires were released in a freely available public database meant as a resource for research on the immune response to SARS-CoV-2. Samples were obtained from the ongoing ImmuneRACE study (first 160 participants) and from roughly 1,300 subjects provided by 6 global collaborators. Nearly every sample came with metadata listing a de-identified subject ID, COVID-19 status, age in years and sex. Where HLA class I and class II types were available, the types were taken from metadata supplied by the sample provider, not from assay-based typing. Results the study describes overall, beyond this receptor: The amount of clinical and demographic metadata varied by source and participant and was provided uncurated.

The immunoSEQ Assay, a bias-controlled multiplex PCR, was used to amplify TCRbeta CDR3 regions from genomic DNA. The study's processing was this. The number of nucleated cells in each sample was estimated by amplification of reference gene primers within the assay. Sequence reads were collapsed and filtered to measure the absolute abundance of every unique TCRbeta CDR3 rearrangement. Productive Simpson clonality was computed per sample as the square root of Simpson's diversity index over productive rearrangements. TCRdb holds this immuneACCESS table with in-frame rearrangements only. Some clones are missing; in checked studies, unresolved V genes explain under half, and the rest has no known cause. V and J calls and clone size are as listed in that table; D and trimming were resolved from the DNA. For this sample there are about 210,000 clones; just under 85% appear just once. The top ten constitute 0.9% to 0.95% of the sample.

CDR1 and CDR2 are drawn from the germline V gene: MDHEN, SYDVKM. V and J lose 2 bases and 0 bases, and a span of 7 bases separates them. The CDR3, from cysteine to phenylalanine, totals 14 residues. Only the CDR3 region is kept as DNA, spanning 42 bases read in frame from base 1. One collaborating source in Seattle enrolled patients while the patients were actively infected and followed the patients over time throughout the course of disease. The collaborating institutions used their own protocols to collect whole blood in K2EDTA tubes. For TCRbeta analysis, collaborator samples were shipped as frozen whole blood, as isolated PBMCs, or as DNA extracted from either sample type. About this clone: Its specific antigen is unknown. The input lacks base qualities; no much larger clone sits a single base away.

What was sequenced was peripheral blood. The sequence was collected from a man aged 60-69 years with COVID-19, enrolled during active disease. The chain employs TRBV28 and TRBJ1-1; a weak D assignment points to TRBD1 (5 bases agree). The sequenced DNA is TGTGCCAGCAGTTTAAGACAGATGAACACTGAAGCTTTCTTT. Its product reads: CASSLRQMNTEAFF.